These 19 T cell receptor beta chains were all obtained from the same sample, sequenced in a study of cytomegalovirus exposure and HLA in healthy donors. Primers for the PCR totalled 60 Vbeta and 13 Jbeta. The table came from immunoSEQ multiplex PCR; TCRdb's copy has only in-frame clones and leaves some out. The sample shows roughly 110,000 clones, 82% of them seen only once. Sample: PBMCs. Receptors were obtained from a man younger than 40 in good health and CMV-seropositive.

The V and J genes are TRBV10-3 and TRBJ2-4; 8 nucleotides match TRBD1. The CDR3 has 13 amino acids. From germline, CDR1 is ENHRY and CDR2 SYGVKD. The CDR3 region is CGEPDRGKNIQYF. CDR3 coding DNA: TGTGGGGAACCTGACAGGGGCAAAAACATTCAGTACTTC.

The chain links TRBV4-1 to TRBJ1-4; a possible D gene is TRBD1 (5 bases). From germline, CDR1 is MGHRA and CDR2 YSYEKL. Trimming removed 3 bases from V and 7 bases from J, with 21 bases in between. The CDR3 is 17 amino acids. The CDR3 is CASSQASYGAAGEKLFF. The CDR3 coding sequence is TGCGCCAGCAGCCAGGCTAGTTATGGGGCAGCAGGTGAAAAACTGTTTTTT.

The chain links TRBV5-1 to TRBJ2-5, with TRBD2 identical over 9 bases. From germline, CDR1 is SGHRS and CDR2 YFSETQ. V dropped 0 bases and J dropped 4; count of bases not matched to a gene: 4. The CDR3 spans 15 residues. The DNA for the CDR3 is TGCGCCAGCAGCTTGGATCGCGGGGGGGGAGAGACCCAGTACTTC. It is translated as CASSLDRGGGETQYF. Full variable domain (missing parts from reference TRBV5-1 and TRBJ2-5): KAGVTQTPRYLIKTRGQQVTLSCSPISGHRSVSWYQQTPGQGLQFLFEYFSETQRNKGNFPGRFSGRQFSNSRSEMNVSTLELGDSALYLCASSLDRGGGETQYFGPGTRLLVL.

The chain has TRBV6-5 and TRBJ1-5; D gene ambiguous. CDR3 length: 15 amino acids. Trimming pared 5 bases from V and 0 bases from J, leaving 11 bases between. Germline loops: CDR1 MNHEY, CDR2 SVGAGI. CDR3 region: CASSVSRDSNQPQHF. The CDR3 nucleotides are TGTGCCAGCAGTGTGTCCCGCGATAGCAATCAGCCCCAGCATTTT.

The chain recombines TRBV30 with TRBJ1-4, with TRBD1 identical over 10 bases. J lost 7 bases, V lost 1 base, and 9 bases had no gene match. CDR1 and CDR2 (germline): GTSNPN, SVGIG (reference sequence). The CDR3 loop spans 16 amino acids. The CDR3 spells CAWSALAGTGVEKLFF. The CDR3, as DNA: TGTGCCTGGAGTGCCCTAGCCGGGACAGGGGTTGAAAAACTGTTTTTT.

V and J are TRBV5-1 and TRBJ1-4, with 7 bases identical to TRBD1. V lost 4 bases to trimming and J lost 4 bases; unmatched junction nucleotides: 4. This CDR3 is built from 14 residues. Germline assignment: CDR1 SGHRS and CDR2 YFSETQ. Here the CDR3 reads CASSLGQRNEKLFF. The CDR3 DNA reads TGCGCCAGCAGCCTGGGACAGCGTAATGAAAAACTGTTTTTT. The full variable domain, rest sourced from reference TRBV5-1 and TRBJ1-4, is KAGVTQTPRYLIKTRGQQVTLSCSPISGHRSVSWYQQTPGQGLQFLFEYFSETQRNKGNFPGRFSGRQFSNSRSEMNVSTLELGDSALYLCASSLGQRNEKLFFGSGTQLSVL.

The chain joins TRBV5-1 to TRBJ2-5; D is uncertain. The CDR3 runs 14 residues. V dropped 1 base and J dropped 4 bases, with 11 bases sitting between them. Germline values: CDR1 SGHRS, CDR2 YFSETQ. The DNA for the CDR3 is TGCGCCAGCAGCTTGTTCGAGGCCGGAGAGACCCAGTACTTC. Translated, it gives CASSLFEAGETQYF.

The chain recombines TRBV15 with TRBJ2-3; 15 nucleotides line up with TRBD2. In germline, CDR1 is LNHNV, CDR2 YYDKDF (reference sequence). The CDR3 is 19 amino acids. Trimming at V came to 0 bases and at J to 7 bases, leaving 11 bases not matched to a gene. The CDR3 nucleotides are TGTGCCACCAGCAGAGATTTGAGGACTAGCGGGGGGGATTTCCATACGCAGTATTTT. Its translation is CATSRDLRTSGGDFHTQYF.

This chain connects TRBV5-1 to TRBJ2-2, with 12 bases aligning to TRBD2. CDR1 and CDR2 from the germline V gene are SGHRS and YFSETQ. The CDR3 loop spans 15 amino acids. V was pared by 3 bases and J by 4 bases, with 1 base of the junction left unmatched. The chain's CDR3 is CASSSGLAGTGELFF. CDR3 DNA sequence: TGCGCCAGCAGCTCGGGACTAGCGGGCACCGGGGAGCTGTTTTTT.

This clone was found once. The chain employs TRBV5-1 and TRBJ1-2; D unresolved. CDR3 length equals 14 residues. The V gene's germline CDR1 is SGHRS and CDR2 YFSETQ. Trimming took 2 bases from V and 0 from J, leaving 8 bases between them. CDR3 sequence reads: CASSFTAANYGYTF. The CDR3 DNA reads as TGCGCCAGCAGCTTTACAGCAGCTAACTATGGCTACACCTTC.

The CDR3 sequence is CAGRGTGVYGYTF. The DNA for the CDR3 is TGTGCTGGGCGAGGGACAGGGGTTTATGGCTACACCTTC. The rearrangement links TRBV30 to TRBJ1-2; 10 positions agree with TRBD1. The CDR3 runs 13 residues. CDR1 is GTSNPN, CDR2 SVGIG, per germline (reference sequence).

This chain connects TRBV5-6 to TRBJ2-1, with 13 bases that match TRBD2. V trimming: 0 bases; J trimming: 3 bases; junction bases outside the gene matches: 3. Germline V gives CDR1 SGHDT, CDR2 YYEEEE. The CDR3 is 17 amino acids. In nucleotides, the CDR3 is TGTGCCAGCAGCTTGGCCGGGACTAGCGGGGTCTACAATGAGCAGTTCTTC. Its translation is CASSLAGTSGVYNEQFF.

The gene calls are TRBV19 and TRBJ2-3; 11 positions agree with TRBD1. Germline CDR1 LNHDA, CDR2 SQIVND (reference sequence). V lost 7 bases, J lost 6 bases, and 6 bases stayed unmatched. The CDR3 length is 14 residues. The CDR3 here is CASTLDRGRDTQYF. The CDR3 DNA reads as TGTGCCAGTACCCTGGACAGGGGGCGGGATACGCAGTATTTT. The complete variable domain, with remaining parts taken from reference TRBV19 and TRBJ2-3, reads DGGITQSPKYLFRKEGQNVTLSCEQNLNHDAMYWYRQDPGQGLRLIYYSQIVNDFQKGDIAEGYSVSREKKESFPLTVTSAQKNPTAFYLCASTLDRGRDTQYFGPGTRLTVL.

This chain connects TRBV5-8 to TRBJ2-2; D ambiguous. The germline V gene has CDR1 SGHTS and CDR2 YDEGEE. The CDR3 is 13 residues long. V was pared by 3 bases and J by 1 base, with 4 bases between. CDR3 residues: CASSSENTGELFF. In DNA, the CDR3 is TGTGCCAGCAGCTCAGAGAACACCGGGGAGCTGTTTTTT.

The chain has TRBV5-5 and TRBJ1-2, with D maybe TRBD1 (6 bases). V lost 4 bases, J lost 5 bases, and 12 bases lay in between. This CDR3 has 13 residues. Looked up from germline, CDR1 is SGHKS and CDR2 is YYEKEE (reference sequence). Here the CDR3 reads CASSTRTEYGYTF. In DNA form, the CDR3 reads TGTGCCAGCAGCACGCGGACAGAGTATGGCTACACCTTC.

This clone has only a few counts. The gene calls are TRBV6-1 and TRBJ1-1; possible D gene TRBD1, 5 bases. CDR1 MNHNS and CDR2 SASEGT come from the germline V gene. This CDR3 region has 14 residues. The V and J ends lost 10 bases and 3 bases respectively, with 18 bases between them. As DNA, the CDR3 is TGTGCCACCCTTCGGGGGAGTGGTGACACTGAAGCTTTCTTT. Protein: CATLRGSGDTEAFF.

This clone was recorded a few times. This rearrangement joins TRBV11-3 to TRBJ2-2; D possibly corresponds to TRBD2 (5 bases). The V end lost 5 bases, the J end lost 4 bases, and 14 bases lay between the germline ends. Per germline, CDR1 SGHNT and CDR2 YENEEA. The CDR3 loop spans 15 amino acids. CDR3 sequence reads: CASSPRRGPTGELFF. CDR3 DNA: TGTGCCAGCAGCCCGAGGCGAGGGCCCACCGGGGAGCTGTTTTTT.

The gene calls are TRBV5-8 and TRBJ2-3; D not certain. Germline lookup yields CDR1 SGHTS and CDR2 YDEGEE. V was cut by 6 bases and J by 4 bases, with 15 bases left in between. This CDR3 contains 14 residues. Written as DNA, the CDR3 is TGTGCCAGCAATCGCCCGAATCAGGCAGATACGCAGTATTTT. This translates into CASNRPNQADTQYF.

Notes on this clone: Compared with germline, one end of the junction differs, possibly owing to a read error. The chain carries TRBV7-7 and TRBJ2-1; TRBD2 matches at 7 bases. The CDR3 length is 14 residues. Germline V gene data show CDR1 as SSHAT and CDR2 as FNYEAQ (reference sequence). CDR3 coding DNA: TGTGCTAGCAGCTGGCGGGGGATAGGGAATGAGCAGTTCTTC. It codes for CASSWRGIGNEQFF.